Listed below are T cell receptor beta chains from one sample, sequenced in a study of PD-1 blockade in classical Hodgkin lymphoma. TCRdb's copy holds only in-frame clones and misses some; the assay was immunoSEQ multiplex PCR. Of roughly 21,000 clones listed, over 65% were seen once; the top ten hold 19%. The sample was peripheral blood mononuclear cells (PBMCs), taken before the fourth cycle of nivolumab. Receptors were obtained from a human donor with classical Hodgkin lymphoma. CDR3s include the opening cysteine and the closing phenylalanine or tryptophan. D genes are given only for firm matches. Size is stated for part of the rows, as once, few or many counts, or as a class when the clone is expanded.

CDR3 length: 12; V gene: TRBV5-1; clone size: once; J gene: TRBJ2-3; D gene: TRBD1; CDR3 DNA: TGCGCCAGCAGGGGACAGTTAGATACGCAGTATTTT; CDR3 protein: CASRGQLDTQYF
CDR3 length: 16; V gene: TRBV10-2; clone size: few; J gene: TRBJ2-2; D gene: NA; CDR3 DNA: TGCGCCAGCAGCACCGACAGAAGACTGAACACCGGGGAGCTGTTTTTT; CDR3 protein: CASSTDRRLNTGELFF
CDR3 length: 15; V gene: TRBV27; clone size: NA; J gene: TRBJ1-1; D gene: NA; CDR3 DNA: TGTGCCAGTGGGCTAAGGGAAGGGGGGTATACTGAAGCTTTCTTT; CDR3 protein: CASGLREGGYTEAFF
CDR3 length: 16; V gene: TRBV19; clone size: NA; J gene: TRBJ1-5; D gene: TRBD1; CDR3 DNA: TGTGCCAGTAGTACAACCGGGACAGGCATCGGTCAGCCCCAGCATTTT; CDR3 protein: CASSTTGTGIGQPQHF
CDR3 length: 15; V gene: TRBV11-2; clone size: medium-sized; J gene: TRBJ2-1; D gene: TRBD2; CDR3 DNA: TGTGCCAGCAGCCCGACTAGCGGGGAATACAATGAGCAGTTCTTC; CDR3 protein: CASSPTSGEYNEQFF
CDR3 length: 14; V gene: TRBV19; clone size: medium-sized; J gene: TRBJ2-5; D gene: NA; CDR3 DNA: TGTGCCAGTAGTGGGGGCCCTTACGGGGAGACCCAGTACTTC; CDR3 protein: CASSGGPYGETQYF
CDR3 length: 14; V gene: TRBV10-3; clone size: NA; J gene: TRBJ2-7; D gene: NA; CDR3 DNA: TGTGCCATCAGTGAGTCTGGGGGTATAGGCGAGCAGTACTTC; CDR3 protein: CAISESGGIGEQYF
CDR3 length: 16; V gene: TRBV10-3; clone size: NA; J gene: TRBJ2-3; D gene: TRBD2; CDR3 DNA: TGTGCCATCAGTGACTTACTAGCGGAGAGCACAGATACGCAGTATTTT; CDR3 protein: CAISDLLAESTDTQYF
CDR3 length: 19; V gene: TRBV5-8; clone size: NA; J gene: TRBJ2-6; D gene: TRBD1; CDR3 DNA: TGTGCCAGCAGCCGTATTCCGGGACAGTTACACTCTGGGGCCAACGTCCTGACTTTC; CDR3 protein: CASSRIPGQLHSGANVLTF
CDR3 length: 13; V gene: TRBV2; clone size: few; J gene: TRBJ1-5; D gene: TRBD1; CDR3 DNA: TGTGCCAGCAGGGGACAGGGAAATCAGCCCCAGCATTTT; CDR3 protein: CASRGQGNQPQHF
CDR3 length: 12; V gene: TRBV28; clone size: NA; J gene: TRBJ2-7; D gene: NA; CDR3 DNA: TGTGCCAGCAGTTTAATCGGCTACGAGCAGTACTTC; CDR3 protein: CASSLIGYEQYF
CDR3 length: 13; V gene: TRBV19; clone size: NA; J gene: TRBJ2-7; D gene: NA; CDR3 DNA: TGTGCCAGTAGTAGAGGTGTAATCTACGAGCAGTACTTC; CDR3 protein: CASSRGVIYEQYF
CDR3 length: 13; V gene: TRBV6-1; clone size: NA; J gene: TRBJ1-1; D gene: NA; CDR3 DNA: TGTGCCAGCAGTACCGGGGCGAACACTGAAGCTTTCTTT; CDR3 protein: CASSTGANTEAFF
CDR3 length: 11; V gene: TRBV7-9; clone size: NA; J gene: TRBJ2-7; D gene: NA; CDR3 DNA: TGTGCCAGCACCCCGGGCCCCGAGCAGTACTTC; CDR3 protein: CASTPGPEQYF
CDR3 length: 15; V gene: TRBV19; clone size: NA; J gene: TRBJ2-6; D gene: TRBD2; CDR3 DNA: TGTGCCAGTAAAAGACTAGCCTCTGGGGCCAACGTCCTGACTTTC; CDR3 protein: CASKRLASGANVLTF
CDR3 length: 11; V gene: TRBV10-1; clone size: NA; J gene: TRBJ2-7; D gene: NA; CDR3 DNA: TGCGCCAGCAGTGAGTCGTACGGGCAGTACTTC; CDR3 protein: CASSESYGQYF
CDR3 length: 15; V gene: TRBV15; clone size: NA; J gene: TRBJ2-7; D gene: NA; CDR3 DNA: TGTGCCACCAGCAGAGCGGTCGAGAGCTCCTACGAGCAGTACTTC; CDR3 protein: CATSRAVESSYEQYF
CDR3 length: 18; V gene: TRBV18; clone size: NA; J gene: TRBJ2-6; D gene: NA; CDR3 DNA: TGTGCCAGCTCATTTTACGGGGATTTACAAAGTCGGGCCAACGTCCTGACTTTC; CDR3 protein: CASSFYGDLQSRANVLTF
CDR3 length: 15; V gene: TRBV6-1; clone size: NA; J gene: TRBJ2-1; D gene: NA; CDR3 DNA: TGTGCCAGCAGTGAAATCGTACAGAGCTACAATGAGCAGTTCTTC; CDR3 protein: CASSEIVQSYNEQFF
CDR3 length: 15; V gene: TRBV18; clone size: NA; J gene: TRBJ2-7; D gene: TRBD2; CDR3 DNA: TGTGCCAGCTCTCCGGAAGGGACTAGCTGGTACGAGCAGTACTTC; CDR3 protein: CASSPEGTSWYEQYF
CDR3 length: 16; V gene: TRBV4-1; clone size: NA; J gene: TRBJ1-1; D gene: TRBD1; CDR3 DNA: TGCGCCAGCAGCCAAGAAGCGGCAGGGGGGTACACTGAAGCTTTCTTT; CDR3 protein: CASSQEAAGGYTEAFF
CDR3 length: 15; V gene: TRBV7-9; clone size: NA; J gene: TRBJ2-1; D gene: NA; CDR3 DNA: TGTGCCAGCAGCTCGAGACTAGGGGGATACAATGAGCAGTTCTTC; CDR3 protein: CASSSRLGGYNEQFF
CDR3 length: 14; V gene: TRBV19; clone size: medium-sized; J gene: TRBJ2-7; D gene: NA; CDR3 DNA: TGTGCCAGTAGTATTGATGATAGCGCCTACGAGCAGTACTTC; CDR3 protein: CASSIDDSAYEQYF
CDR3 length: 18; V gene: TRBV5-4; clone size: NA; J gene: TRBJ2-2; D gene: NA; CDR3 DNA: TGTGCCAGCAGCTTGGGGCTAGACAGAAACGCGAACACCGGGGAGCTGTTTTTT; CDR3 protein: CASSLGLDRNANTGELFF
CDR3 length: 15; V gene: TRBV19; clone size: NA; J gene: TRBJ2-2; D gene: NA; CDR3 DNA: TGTGCCAGTACCCCGACCAGGTCCAGCACCGGGGAGCTGTTTTTT; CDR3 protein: CASTPTRSSTGELFF
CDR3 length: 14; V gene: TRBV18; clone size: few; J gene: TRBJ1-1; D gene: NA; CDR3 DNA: TGTGCCAGCTCACCACGGGGGGGGGCCGATGAAGCTTTCTTT; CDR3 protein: CASSPRGGADEAFF
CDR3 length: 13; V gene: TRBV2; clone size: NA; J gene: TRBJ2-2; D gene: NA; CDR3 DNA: TGTGCCAGCAAACAGTCTAACACCGGGGAGCTGTTTTTT; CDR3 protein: CASKQSNTGELFF
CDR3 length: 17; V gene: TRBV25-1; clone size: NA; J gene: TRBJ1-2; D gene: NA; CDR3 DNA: TGTGCCAGCAGTGACCACCGACCGGGGGTTGCAGGCTATGGCTACACCTTC; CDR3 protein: CASSDHRPGVAGYGYTF
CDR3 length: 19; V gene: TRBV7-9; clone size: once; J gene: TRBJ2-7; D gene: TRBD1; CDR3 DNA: TGTGCCAGCAGCTTAGCGACGGGTTTTACAGGGGTCGTATTGGACGAGCAGTACTTC; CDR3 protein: CASSLATGFTGVVLDEQYF
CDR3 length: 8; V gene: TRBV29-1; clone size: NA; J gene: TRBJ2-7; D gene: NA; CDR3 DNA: TGCAGCGTTAACGAGCAGTACTTC; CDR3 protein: CSVNEQYF
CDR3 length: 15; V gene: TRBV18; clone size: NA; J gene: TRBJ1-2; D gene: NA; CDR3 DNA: TGTGCCAGCTCACCGGGACTGGCGTCTAACTATGGCTACACCTTC; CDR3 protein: CASSPGLASNYGYTF
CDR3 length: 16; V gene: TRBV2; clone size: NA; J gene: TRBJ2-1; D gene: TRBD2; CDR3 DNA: TGTGCCAGCAGTGCCGGGCTCCTAGCGGGATATACTGAGCAGTTCTTC; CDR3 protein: CASSAGLLAGYTEQFF
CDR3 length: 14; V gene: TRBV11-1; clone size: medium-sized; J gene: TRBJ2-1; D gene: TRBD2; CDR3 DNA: TGTGCCAGCAGCTTAGCGGGAGGGTACAATGAGCAGTTCTTC; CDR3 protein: CASSLAGGYNEQFF
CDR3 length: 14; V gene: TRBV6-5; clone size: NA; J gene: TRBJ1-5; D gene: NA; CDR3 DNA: TGTGCCAGCAGGGGGATGATTGGCAATCAGCCCCAGCATTTT; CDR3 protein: CASRGMIGNQPQHF
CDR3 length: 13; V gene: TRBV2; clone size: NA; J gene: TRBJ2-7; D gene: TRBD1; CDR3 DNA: TGTGCCAGCAGTCAGGGGGCGGACTACGAGCAGTACTTC; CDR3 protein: CASSQGADYEQYF
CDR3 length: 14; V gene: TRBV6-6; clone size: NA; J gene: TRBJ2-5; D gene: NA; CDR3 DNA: TGTGCCAGCAGTTACCCGGGACCACAAGAGACCCAGTACTTC; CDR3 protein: CASSYPGPQETQYF
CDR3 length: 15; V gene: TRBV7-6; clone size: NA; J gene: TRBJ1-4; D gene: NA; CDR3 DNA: TGTGCCAGCAGCCCGACTGGGGCGACTAATGAAAAACTGTTTTTT; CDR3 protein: CASSPTGATNEKLFF
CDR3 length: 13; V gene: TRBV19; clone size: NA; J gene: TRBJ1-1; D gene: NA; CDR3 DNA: TGTGCCAGTAGTATAGATCTCGAAGGTGAAGCTTTCTTT; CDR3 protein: CASSIDLEGEAFF
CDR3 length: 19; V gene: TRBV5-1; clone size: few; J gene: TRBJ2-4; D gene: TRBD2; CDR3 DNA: TGCGCCAGCAGCTCTAACCCGGGACTAGCGGGTGGATACAAAAACATTCAGTACTTC; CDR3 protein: CASSSNPGLAGGYKNIQYF
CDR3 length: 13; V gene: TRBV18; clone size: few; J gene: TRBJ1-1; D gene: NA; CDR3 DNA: TGTGCCAGCTCACTGCCAGGGTCCGCTGAAGCTTTCTTT; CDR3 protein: CASSLPGSAEAFF
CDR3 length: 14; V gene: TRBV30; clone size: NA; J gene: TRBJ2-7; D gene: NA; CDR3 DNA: TGTGCCCAAGACAAGGGGGCGGGGTGGCGCGAGCAGTACTTC; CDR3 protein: CAQDKGAGWREQYF
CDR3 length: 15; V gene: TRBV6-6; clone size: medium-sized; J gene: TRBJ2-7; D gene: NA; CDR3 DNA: TGTGCCAGCAGTTACTCGCGAGCCGGGTCCTACGAGCAGTACTTC; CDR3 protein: CASSYSRAGSYEQYF
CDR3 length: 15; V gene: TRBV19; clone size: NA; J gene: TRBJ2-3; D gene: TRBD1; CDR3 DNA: TGTGCCAGTAGTCCCCGGGACAGTCGCACAGATACGCAGTATTTT; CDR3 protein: CASSPRDSRTDTQYF
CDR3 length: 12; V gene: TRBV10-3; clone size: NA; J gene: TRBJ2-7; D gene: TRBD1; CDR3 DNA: TGTGCCATCAGCCCGACAGGGAGCGAGCAGTACTTC; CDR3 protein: CAISPTGSEQYF
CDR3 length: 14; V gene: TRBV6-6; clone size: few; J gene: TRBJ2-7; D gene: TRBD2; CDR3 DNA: TGTGCCAGCAGATACCGGGAGGGCCCCTACGAGCAGTACTTC; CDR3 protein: CASRYREGPYEQYF
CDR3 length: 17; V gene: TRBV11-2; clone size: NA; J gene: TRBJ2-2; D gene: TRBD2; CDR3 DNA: TGTGCCAGCAGATTACCCCAGGGGACTAGCCTTACCGGGGAGCTGTTTTTT; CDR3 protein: CASRLPQGTSLTGELFF
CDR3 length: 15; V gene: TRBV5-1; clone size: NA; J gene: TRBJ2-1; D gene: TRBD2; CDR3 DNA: TGCGCCAGCAGCTTGGTCGCGGGAGTGGGCAATGAGCAGTTCTTC; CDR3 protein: CASSLVAGVGNEQFF
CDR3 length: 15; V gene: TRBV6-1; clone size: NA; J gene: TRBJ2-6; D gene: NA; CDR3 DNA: TGTGCCAGCAGGCAAGGGTACTCTGGGGCCAACGTCCTGACTTTC; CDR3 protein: CASRQGYSGANVLTF
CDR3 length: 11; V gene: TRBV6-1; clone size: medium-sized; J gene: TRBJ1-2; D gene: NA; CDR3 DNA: TGTGCCAGCAGTGAAATGGGTGGCTACACCTTC; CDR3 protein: CASSEMGGYTF
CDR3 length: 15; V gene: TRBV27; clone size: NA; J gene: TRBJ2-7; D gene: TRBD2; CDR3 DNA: TGTGCCAGCAGTTTATTCCCCGGGAGGACCTACGAGCAGTACTTC; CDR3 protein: CASSLFPGRTYEQYF
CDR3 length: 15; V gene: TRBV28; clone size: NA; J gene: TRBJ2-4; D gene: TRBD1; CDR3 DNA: TGTGCCAGCAGTTCAGGACAGGCCGGTAGAAACATTCAGTACTTC; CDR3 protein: CASSSGQAGRNIQYF
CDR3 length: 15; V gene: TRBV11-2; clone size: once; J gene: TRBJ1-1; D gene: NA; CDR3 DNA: TGTGCCAGCAGCACCCAAGGGCAACTGAACACTGAAGCTTTCTTT; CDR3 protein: CASSTQGQLNTEAFF
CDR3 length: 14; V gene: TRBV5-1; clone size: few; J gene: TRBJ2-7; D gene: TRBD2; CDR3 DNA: TGCGCCAGCAGCCTAGCGGGAGTTACCTACGAGCAGTACTTC; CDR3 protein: CASSLAGVTYEQYF
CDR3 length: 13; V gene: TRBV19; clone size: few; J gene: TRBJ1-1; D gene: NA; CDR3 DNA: TGTGCCAGTAGTATCCTCCGGGACACTGAAGCTTTCTTT; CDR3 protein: CASSILRDTEAFF
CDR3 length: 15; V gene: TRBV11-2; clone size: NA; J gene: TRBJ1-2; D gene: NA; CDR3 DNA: TGTGCCAGCAGCTTAAGGGCAGGCCTCAACTATGGCTACACCTTC; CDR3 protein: CASSLRAGLNYGYTF
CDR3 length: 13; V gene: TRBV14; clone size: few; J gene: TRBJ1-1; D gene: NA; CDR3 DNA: TGTGCCAGCAGCCAACAGGGTAACACTGAAGCTTTCTTT; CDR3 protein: CASSQQGNTEAFF
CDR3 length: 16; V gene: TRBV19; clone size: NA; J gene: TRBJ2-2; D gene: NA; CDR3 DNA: TGTGCCAGTATGACCTCTCGGCGTGGGGGCACCGGGGAGCTGTTTTTT; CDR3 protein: CASMTSRRGGTGELFF
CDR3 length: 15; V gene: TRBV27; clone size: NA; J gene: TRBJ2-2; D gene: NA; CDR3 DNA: TGTGCCAGCAGTTTAGCGGGACACGTCACCGGGGAGCTGTTTTTT; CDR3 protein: CASSLAGHVTGELFF
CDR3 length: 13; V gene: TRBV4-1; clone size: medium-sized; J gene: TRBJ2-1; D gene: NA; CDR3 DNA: TGCGCCAGCAGCCAAGTCGGGAGCAATGAGCAGTTCTTC; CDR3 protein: CASSQVGSNEQFF
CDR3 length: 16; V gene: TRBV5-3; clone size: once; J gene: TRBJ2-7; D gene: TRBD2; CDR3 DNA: TGTGCCAGAAGAGAGGGAACTAGCGGGGACTCCTACGAGCAGTACTTC; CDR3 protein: CARREGTSGDSYEQYF